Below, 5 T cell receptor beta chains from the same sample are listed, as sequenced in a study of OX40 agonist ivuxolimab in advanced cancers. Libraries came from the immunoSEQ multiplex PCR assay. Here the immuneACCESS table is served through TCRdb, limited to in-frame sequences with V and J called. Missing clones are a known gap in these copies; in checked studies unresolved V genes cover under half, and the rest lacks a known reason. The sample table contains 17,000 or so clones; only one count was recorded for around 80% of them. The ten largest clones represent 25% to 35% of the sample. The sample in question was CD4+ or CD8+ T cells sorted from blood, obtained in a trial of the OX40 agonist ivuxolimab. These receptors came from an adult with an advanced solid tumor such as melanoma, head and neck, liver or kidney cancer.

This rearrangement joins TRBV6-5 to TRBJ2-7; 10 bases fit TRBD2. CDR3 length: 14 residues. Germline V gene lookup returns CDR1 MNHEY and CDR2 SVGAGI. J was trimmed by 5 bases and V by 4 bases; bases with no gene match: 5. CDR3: CASSFLAGVHEQYF. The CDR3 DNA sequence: TGTGCCAGCAGTTTTCTAGCGGGAGTGCACGAGCAGTACTTC.

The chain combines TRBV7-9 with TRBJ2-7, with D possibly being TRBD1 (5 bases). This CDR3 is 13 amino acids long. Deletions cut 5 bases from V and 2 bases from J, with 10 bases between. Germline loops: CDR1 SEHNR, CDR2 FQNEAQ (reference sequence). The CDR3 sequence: CASSQTVAYEQYF. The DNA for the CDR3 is TGTGCCAGCAGCCAGACAGTGGCCTACGAGCAGTACTTC.

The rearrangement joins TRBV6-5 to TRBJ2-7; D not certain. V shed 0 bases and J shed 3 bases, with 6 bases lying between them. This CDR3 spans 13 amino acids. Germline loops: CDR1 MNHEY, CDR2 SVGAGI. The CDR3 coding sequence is TGTGCCAGCAGTTACTCAGGGAACTACGAGCAGTACTTC. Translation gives CASSYSGNYEQYF.

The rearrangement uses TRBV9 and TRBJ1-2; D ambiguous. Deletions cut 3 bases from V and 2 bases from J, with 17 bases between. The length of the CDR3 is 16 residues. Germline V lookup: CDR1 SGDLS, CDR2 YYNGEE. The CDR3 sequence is CASSARLTEVNYGYTF. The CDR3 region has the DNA TGTGCCAGCAGCGCTCGCCTGACCGAGGTCAACTATGGCTACACCTTC. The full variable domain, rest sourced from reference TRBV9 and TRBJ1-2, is DSGVTQTPKHLITATGQRVTLRCSPRSGDLSVYWYQQSLDQGLQFLIQYYNGEERAKGNILERFSAQQFPDLHSELNLSSLELGDSALYFCASSARLTEVNYGYTFGSGTRLTVV.

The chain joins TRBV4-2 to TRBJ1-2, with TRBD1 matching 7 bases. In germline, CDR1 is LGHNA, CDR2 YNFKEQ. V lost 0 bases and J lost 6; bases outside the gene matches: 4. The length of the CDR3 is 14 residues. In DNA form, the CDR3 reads TGTGCCAGCAGCCAAGATCCAGGGGGGGATGGCTACACCTTC. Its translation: CASSQDPGGDGYTF.